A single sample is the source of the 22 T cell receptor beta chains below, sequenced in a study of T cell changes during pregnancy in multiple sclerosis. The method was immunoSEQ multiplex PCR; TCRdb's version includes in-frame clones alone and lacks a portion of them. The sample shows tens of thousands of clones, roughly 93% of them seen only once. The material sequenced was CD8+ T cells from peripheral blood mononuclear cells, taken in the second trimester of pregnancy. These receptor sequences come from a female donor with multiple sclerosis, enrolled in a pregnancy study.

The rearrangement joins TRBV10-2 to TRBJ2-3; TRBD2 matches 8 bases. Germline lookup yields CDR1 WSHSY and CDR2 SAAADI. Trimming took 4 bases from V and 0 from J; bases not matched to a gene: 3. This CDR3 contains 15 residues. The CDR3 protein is CASSGLALSTDTQYF. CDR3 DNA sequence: TGCGCCAGCAGTGGACTAGCGCTAAGCACAGATACGCAGTATTTT.

The CDR3 loop is CASSLGGGGEQYF. DNA for the CDR3: TGTGCCAGCAGCTTGGGAGGGGGGGGCGAGCAGTACTTC. This sequence joins TRBV5-4 and TRBJ2-7; D is possibly TRBD2 (7 bases). This CDR3 is 13 amino acids long. Germline CDR1 is SGHNT and CDR2 is YYREEE (reference sequence). V lost 0 bases and J lost 6, with 10 bases in between. Using reference TRBV5-4 and TRBJ2-7 for the parts outside the CDR3, the full variable domain is ETGVTQSPTHLIKTRGQQVTLRCSSQSGHNTVSWYQQALGQGPQFIFQYYREEENGRGNFPPRFSGLQFPNYSSELNVNALELDDSALYLCASSLGGGGEQYFGPGTRLTVT.

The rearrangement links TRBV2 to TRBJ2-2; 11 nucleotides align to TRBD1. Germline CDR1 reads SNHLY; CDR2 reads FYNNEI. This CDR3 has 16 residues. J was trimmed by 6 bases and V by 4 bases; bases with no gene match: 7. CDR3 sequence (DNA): TGTGCCAGCAGTGTTTCCGGGACAGGGGGTCCCGGGGAGCTGTTTTTT. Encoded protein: CASSVSGTGGPGELFF.

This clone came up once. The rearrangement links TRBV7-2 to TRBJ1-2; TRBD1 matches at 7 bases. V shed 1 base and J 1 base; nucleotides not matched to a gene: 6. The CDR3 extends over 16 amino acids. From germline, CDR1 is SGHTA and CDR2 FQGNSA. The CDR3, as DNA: TGTGCCAGCAGCTTAGAATCCCCAGGGGGTAACTATGGCTACACCTTC. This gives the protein CASSLESPGGNYGYTF.

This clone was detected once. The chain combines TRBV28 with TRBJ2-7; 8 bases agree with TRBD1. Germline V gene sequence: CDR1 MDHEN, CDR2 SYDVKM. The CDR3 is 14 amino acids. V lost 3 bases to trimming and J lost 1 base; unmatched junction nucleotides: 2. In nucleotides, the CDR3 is TGTGCCAGCAGTTTCACAGGGGGGTCCTACGAGCAGTACTTC. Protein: CASSFTGGSYEQYF.

CDR3 coding DNA: TGTGCCAGCAGCCCCACCGGGGGGGCAGGTGGGGCCAACGTCCTGACTTTC. Its protein is CASSPTGGAGGANVLTF. V is TRBV7-6 and J is TRBJ2-6; 8 bases are shared with TRBD2. V shed 5 bases, J shed 3 bases, and the junction held 9 bases outside the gene matches. Germline V lookup: CDR1 SGHVS, CDR2 FNYEAQ. The CDR3 length is 17 residues.

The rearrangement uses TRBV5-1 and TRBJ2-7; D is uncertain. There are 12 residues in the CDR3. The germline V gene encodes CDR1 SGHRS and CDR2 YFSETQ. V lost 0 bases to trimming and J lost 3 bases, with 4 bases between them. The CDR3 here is CASSLDNYEQYF. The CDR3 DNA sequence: TGCGCCAGCAGCTTGGACAACTACGAGCAGTACTTC.

DNA for the CDR3: TGTGCCAGCAGTGACTCGACTAGCGGGTACAATGAGCAGTTCTTC. Its protein is CASSDSTSGYNEQFF. V is TRBV6-4 and J is TRBJ2-1; 10 nucleotides line up with TRBD2. Germline assignment: CDR1 MRHNA and CDR2 SNTAGT. The CDR3 totals 15 residues. V dropped 0 bases and J dropped 4; count of bases not matched to a gene: 0.

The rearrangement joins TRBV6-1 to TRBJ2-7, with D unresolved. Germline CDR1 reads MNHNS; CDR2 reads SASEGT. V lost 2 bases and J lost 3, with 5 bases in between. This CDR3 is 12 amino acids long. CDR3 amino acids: CASSESYYEQYF. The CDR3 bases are TGTGCCAGCAGTGAAAGCTACTACGAGCAGTACTTC.

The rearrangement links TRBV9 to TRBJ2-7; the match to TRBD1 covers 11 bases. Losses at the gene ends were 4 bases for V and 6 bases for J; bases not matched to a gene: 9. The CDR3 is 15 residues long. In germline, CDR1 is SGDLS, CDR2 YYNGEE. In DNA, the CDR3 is TGTGCCAGCAGCCCCCTGGGACAGGGGGTAGGCGAGCAGTACTTC. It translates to CASSPLGQGVGEQYF.

CDR3 protein: CASSIFYRGTTDTQYF. CDR3 coding DNA: TGTGCCAGTAGTATTTTTTACAGAGGGACAACAGATACGCAGTATTTT. J is TRBJ2-3 and V is TRBV19, with D tentatively TRBD1 (6 bases). The germline V and J ends were trimmed by 3 bases and 3 bases, with 16 bases remaining between them. CDR1 is LNHDA and CDR2 is SQIVND in the germline V gene (reference sequence). The CDR3 length is 16 residues.

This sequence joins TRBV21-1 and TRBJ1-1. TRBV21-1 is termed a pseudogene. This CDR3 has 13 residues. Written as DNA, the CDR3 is TGTGCCAGCAGACACAGCGGTACCACTGAAGCTTTCTTT. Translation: CASRHSGTTEAFF.

The CDR3 sequence is CASRRGKASTDTQYF. The CDR3 region has the DNA TGTGCCAGCAGGCGGGGGAAGGCTAGCACAGATACGCAGTATTTT. The chain links TRBV5-4 to TRBJ2-3; 7 bases are shared with TRBD2. V was pared by 5 bases and J by 0 bases, with 6 bases of the junction left unmatched. CDR3 length equals 15 residues. Germline V lookup: CDR1 SGHNT, CDR2 YYREEE (reference sequence).

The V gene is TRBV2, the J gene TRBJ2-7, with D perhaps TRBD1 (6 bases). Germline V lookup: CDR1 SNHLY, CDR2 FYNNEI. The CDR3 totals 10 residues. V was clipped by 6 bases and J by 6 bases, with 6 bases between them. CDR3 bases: TGTGCCAGCAGGGGGGCCGAGCAGTACTTC. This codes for CASRGAEQYF.

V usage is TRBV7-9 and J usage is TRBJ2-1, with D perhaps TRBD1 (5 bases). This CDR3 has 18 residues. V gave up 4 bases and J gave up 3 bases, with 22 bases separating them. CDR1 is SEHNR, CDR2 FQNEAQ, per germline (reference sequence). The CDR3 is CASSSNSRSGQYYNEQFF. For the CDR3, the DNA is TGTGCCAGCAGCTCAAATTCGAGGTCAGGACAATACTACAATGAGCAGTTCTTC.

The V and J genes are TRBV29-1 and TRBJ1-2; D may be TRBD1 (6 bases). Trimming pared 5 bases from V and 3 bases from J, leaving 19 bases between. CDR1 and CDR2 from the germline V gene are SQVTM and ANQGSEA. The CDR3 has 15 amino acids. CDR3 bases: TGCAGCGTTTCTACGGGGGGCAGGACTGACTATGGCTACACCTTC. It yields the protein CSVSTGGRTDYGYTF.

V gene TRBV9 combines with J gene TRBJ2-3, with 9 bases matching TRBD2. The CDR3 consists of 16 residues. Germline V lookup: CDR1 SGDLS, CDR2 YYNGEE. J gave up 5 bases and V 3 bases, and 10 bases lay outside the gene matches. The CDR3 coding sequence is TGTGCCAGCAGCGCTTTTAGCGGGGGCCCGGGAGATACGCAGTATTTT. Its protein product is CASSAFSGGPGDTQYF.

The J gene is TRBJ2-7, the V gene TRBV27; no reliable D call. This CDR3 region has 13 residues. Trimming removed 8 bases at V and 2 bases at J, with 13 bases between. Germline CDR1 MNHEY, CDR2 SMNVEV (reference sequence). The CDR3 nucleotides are TGTGCCAGCGGAGACGGGTCGACCTACGAGCAGTACTTC. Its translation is CASGDGSTYEQYF.

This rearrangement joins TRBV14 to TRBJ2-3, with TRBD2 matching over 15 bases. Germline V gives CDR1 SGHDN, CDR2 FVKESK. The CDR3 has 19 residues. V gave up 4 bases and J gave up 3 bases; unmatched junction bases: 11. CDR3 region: CASSRSGTSGRSVTDTQYF. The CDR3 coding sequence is TGTGCCAGCAGCCGAAGTGGGACTAGCGGGAGGTCAGTAACAGATACGCAGTATTTT.

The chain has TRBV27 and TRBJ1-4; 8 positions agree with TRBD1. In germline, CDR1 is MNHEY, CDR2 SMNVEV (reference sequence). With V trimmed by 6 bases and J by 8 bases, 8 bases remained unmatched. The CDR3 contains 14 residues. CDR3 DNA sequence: TGTGCCAGCAGGCCCGGACAGGGAGGAGAAAAACTGTTTTTT. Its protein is CASRPGQGGEKLFF.

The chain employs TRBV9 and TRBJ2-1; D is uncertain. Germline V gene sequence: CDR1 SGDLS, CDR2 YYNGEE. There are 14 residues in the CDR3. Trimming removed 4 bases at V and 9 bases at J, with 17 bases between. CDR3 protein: CASSLTSYEPEQFF. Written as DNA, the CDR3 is TGTGCCAGCAGCCTAACCTCTTATGAACCTGAGCAGTTCTTC. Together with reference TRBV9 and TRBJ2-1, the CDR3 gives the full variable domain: DSGVTQTPKHLITATGQRVTLRCSPRSGDLSVYWYQQSLDQGLQFLIQYYNGEERAKGNILERFSAQQFPDLHSELNLSSLELGDSALYFCASSLTSYEPEQFFGPGTRLTVL.

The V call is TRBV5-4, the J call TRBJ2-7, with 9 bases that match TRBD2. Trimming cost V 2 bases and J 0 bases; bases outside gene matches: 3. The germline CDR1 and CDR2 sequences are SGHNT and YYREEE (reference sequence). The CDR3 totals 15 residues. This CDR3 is CASSLGREGSYEQYF. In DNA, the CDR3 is TGTGCCAGCAGCTTAGGGCGGGAGGGCTCCTACGAGCAGTACTTC.